This is a list of T cell receptor beta chains from one sample in a study of tumor-infiltrating lymphocytes in oesophageal squamous cell carcinoma. MiXCR was run by TCRdb on the PCR reads, yielding one entry per CDR3 protein. The sample contains just under 20,000 distinct CDR3 sequences, just under 40% of which appear only once. Sequencing used esophageal tumor tissue. These receptors all come from a male donor with esophageal squamous cell carcinoma. CDR3s include the opening cysteine and the closing phenylalanine or tryptophan. A D gene is named only where the DNA matches it firmly.

>TRBD2|TRBV6-1
CASRGVYEQYF
>TRBD2|TRBV4-1
CASSNSGAAQETQYF
>.|TRBV7-9
CASSSGTHNEQFF
>.|TRBV10-2
CASSELKDSSYNEQFF
>.|TRBV6-1
CASSNYNSPLHF
>TRBD1|TRBV10-3
CAISEPTGTGINEQFF
>TRBD1|TRBV5-1
CASSPTDRGLGSPLHF
>.|TRBV5-1
CASSLDPGTGYGYTF
>TRBD1|TRBV7-2
CASRRTGGTEAFF
>TRBD1|TRBV7-6
CASSLAHRGWETQYF
>TRBD1|TRBV5-8
CASSIGQGSYVGELFF
>.|TRBV6-1
CASGQWGEPKLPVAKNIQYF
>.|TRBV11-1
CASSHNQASYTF
>.|TRBV18
CASSPGGDEQFF
>.|TRBV29-1
CSVFQTGGDTEAFF
>.|TRBV10-3
CAISEKGEKLFF
>.|TRBV5-1
CASSSVQGVWETQYF
>.|TRBV4-2
CASSQTGTPKSYEQYF
>.|TRBV5-1
CASSLLGQGTLPNEQFF
>TRBD1|TRBV7-3
CASSLGQGVTGELYF
>.|TRBV20-1
CSASPFNEQFF
>TRBD2|TRBV6-1
CASSELGGGPPDTQYF
>.|TRBV6-1
CASMLQGGSKNIQYF
>.|TRBV27
CASSSREGDTQYF
>TRBD2|TRBV7-8
CASSLKGTRDPREAQYF
>.|TRBV7-3
CASSIQGSETQYF
>.|TRBV6-1
CASMAKNGAEAFF
>.|TRBV7-4
CASSLAANTDTQYF
>.|TRBV6-2/TRBV6-3
CASSYMVSYEQYF
>.|TRBV12-3/TRBV12-4
CASSFSMNTEAFF
>.|TRBV2
CARGGREQETQYF
>.|TRBV6-6
CASSYSISASYEQYF
>.|TRBV5-1
CASSIETYSYNEQYF
>.|TRBV11-2
CASSLVPGTLITDTQYF
>.|TRBV7-8
CASSIRQANGETQYF
>TRBD1|TRBV6-1
CASSTGGTETQYF
>.|TRBV6-5
CASRLRMNTEAFF
>.|TRBV2
CASSEEETQYF
>.|TRBV2
CASSFQGGELFF
>.|TRBV12-3/TRBV12-4
CASSLQVDSPLHF
>.|TRBV19
CASSMSGSSYNEQFF
>.|TRBV7-3
CASSLFGESGYTF